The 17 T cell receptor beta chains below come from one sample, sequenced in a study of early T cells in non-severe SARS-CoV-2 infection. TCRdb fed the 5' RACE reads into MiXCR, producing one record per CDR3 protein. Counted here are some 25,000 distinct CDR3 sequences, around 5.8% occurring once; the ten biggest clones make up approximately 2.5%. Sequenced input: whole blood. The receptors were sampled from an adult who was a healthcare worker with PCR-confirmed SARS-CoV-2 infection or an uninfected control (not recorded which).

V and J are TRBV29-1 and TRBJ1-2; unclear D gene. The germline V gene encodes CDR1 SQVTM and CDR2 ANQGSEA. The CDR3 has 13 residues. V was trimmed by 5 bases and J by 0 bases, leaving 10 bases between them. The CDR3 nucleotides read TGCAGCGTTAAACGGAGAGCTAACTATGGCTACACCTTC. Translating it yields CSVKRRANYGYTF.

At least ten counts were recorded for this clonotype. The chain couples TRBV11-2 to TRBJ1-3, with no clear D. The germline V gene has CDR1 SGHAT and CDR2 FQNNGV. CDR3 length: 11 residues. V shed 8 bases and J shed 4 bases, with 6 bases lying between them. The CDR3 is CASEGGNTIYF. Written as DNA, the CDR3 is TGTGCCAGCGAAGGAGGAAACACCATATATTTT.

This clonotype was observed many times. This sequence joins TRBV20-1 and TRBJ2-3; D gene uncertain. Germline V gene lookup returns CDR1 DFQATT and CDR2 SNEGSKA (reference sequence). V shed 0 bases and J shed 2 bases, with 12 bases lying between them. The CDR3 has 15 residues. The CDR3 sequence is CSARDHIEVTDTQYF. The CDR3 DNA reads TGCAGTGCTAGAGATCACATAGAAGTCACAGATACGCAGTATTTT.

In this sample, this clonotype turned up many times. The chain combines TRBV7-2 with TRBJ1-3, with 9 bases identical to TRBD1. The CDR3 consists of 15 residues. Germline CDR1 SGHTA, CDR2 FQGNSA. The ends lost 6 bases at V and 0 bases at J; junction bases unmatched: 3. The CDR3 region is CASSPTGGSGNTIYF. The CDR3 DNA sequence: TGTGCCAGCAGTCCGACAGGGGGCTCTGGAAACACCATATATTTT.

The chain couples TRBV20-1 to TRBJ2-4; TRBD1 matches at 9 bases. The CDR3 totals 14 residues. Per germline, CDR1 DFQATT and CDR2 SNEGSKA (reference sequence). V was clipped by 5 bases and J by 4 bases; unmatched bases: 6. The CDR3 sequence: CSAGLGTGKNIQYF. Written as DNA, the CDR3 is TGCAGTGCTGGGCTAGGGACAGGGAAAAACATTCAGTACTTC.

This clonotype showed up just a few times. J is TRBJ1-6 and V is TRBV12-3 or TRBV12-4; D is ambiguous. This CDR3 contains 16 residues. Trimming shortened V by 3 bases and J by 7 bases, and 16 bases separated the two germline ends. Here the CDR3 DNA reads TGTGCCAGCAGTTTTGGTGCCGGAGGGAAAAATTCACCCCTCCACTTT. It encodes CASSFGAGGKNSPLHF.

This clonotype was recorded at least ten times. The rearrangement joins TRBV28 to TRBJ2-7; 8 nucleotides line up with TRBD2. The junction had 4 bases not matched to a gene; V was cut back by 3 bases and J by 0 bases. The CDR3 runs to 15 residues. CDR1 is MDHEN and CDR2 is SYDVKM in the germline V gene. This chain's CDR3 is CASSLWRGDSYEQYF. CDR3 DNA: TGTGCCAGCAGTTTGTGGCGGGGGGACTCCTACGAGCAGTACTTC.

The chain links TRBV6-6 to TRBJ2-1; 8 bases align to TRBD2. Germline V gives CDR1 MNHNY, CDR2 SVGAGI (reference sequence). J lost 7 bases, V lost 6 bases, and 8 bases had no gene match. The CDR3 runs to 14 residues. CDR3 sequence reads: CASRTGGRRNEQFF. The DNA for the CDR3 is TGTGCCAGCAGAACGGGGGGGCGTCGTAATGAGCAGTTCTTC.

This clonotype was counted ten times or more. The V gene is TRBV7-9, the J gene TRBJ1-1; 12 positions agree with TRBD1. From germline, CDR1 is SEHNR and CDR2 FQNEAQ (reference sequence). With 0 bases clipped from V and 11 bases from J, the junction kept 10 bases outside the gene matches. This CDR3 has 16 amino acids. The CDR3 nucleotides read TGTGCCAGCAGCTTAGCAACCGGGACAGGGGGCCAAAAGGCTTTCTTT. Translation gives CASSLATGTGGQKAFF.

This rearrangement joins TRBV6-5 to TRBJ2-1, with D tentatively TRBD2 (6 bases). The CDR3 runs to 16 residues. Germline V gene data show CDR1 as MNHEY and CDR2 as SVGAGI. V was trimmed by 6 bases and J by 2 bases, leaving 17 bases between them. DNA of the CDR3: TGTGCCAGCAGCCCAGGGACTGATCTCGCCTACAATGAGCAGTTCTTC. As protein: CASSPGTDLAYNEQFF.

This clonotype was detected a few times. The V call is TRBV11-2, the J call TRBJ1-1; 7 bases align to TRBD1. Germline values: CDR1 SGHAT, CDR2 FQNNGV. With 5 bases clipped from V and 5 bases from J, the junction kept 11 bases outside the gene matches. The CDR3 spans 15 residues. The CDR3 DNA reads TGTGCCAGCAGCCCTCCCGGGACAGCTAGGACTGAAGCTTTCTTT. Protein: CASSPPGTARTEAFF.

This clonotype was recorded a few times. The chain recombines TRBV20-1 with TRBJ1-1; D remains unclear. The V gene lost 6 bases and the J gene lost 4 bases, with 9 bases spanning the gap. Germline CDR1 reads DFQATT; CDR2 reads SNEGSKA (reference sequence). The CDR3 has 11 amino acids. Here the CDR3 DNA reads TGCAGTGCCAAAAGTGGCACTGAAGCTTTCTTT. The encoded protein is CSAKSGTEAFF.

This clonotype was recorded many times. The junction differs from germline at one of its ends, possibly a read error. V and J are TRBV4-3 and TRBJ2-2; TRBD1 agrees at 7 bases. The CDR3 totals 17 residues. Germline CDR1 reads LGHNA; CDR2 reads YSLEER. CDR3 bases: TGCGCCAGCAGCCAAGAGGTCGGGACAGCGACCACCGGGGAGCTTTTTTTT. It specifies CASSQEVGTATTGELFF.

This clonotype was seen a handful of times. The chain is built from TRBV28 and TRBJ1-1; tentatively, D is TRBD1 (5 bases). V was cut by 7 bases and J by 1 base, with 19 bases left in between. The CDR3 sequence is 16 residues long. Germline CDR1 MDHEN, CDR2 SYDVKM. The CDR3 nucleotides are TGTGCCAGCACCGTTGCTAGGGGAAGGGGGAACACTGAAGCTTTCTTT. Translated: CASTVARGRGNTEAFF.

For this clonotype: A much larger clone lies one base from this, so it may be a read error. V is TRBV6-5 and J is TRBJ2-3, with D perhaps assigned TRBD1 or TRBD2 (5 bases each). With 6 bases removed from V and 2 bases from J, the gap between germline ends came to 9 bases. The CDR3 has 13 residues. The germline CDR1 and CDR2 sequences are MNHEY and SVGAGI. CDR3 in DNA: TGTGCCAGCAGGGGACCCCACACAGATACGCAGTATTTT. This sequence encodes CASRGPHTDTQYF.

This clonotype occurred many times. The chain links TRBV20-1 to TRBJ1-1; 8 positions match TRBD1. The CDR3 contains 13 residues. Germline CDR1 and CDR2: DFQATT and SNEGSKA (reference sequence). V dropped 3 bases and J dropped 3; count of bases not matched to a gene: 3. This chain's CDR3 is CSASRGQDTEAFF. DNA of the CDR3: TGCAGTGCTAGCCGGGGACAGGACACTGAAGCTTTCTTT.

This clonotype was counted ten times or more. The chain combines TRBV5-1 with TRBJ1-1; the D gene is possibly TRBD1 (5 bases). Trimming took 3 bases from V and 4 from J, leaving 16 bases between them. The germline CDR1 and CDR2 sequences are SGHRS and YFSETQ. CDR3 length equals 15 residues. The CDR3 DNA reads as TGCGCCAGCAGCTGGGCCCAGGGAGTCACCACTGAAGCTTTCTTT. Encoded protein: CASSWAQGVTTEAFF.